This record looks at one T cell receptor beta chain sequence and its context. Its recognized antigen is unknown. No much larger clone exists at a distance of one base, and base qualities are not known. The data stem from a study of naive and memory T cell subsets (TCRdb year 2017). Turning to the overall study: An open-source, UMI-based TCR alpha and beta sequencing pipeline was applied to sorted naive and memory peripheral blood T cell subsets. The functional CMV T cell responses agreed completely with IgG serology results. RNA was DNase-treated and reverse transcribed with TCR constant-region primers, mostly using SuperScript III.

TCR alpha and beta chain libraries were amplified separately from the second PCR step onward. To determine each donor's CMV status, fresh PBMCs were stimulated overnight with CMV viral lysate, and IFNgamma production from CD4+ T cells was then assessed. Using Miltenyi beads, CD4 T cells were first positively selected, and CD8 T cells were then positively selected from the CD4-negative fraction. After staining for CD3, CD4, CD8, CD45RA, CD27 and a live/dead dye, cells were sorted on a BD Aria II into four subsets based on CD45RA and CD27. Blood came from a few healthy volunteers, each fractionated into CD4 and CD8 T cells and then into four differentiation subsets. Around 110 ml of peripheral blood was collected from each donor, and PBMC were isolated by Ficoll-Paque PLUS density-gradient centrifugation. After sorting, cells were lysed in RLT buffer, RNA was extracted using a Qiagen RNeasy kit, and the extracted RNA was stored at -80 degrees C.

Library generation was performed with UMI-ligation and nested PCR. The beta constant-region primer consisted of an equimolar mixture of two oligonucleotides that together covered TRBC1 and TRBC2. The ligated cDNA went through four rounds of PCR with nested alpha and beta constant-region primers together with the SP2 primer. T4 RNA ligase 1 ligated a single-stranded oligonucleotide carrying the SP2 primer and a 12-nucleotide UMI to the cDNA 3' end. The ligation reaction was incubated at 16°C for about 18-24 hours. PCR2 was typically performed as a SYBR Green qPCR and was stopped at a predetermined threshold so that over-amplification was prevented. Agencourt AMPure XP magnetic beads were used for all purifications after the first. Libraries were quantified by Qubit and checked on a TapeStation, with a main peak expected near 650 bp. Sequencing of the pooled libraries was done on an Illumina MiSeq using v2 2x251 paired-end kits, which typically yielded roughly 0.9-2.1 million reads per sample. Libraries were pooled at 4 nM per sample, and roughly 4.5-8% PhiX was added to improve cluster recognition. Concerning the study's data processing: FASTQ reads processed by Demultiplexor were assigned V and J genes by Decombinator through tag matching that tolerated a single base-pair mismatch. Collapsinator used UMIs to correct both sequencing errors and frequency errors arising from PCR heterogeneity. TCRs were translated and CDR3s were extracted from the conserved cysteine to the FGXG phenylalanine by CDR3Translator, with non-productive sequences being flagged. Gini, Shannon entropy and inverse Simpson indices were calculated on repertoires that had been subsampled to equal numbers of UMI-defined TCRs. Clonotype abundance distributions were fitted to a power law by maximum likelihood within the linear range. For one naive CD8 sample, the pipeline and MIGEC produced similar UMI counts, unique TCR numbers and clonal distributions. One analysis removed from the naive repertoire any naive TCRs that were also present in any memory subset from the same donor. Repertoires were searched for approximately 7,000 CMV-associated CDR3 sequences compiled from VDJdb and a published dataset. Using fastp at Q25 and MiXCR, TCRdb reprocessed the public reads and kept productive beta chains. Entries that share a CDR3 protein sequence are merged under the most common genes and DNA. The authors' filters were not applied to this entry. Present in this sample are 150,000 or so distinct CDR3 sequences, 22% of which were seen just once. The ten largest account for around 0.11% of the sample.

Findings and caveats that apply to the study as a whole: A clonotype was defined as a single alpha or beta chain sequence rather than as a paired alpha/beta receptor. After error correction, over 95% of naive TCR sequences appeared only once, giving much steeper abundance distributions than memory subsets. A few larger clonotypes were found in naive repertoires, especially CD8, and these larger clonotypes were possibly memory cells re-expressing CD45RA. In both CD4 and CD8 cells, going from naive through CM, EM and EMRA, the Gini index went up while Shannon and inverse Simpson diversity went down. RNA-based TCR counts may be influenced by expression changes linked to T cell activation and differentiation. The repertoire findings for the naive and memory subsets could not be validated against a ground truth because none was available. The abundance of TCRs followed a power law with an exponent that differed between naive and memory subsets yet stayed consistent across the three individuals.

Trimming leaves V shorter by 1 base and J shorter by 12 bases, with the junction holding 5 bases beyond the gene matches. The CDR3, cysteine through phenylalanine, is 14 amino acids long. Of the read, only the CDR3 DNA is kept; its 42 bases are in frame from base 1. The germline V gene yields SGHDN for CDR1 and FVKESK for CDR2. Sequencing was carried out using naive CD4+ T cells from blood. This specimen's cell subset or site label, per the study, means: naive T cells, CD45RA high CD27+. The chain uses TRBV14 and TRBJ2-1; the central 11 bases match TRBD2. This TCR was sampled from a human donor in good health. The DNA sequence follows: TGTGCCAGCAGCCAAGCTCTAGCGGGAGGCCTGCAGTTCTTC. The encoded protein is CASSQALAGGLQFF.